Listed below are T cell receptor beta chains from one sample, sequenced in a study of blood T cells in healthy people across ages. TCRdb passed the 5' RACE reads through MiXCR, listing each CDR3 protein once. Of about 1,500,000 distinct CDR3 sequences listed, approximately 30% are singletons. Sequencing was carried out using blood. These receptors all stem from a woman in her thirties in good health. Each CDR3 is given with its conserved first and last residue. A D gene is named only where the DNA matches it firmly. Expanded clones are given a class, and other clones once, few, many or no size at all.

J | D | size | V | length | DNA | CDR3
TRBJ2-7 | . | . | TRBV12-3/TRBV12-4 | 14 | TGTGCCAGCGGCACCCGTCGGGAGTTGAACGAGCAGTACTTC | CASGTRRELNEQYF
TRBJ2-7 | . | . | TRBV7-2 | 11 | TGTGCCAACAGCTTAGGTTTCGAGCAGTACTTC | CANSLGFEQYF
TRBJ2-6 | . | few | TRBV2 | 15 | TGTGCCAGCGCGGACAAGATCTCTGGGGCCAACGTCCTGACTTTC | CASADKISGANVLTF
TRBJ2-1 | TRBD2 | . | TRBV5-1 | 15 | TGCGCCAGCAGCTCAGGGACTAGCGGGGGGGCCTACCGGTTCTTC | CASSSGTSGGAYRFF
TRBJ1-1 | . | . | TRBV29-1 | 15 | TGCAGCGTTGTCTCCTTGCAGGGCCGGGACACTGAAGCTTTCTTT | CSVVSLQGRDTEAFF
TRBJ2-2 | . | . | TRBV11-3 | 15 | TGTGCCAGCAGCCAACAGGGCTCCCCCGCCGGGGAGCTGTTTTTT | CASSQQGSPAGELFF
TRBJ2-1 | . | . | TRBV19 | 11 | TGTGCCAGTATAGTTTGGGATGAGCAGTTCTTC | CASIVWDEQFF
TRBJ2-7 | TRBD1 | few | TRBV10-3 | 15 | TGTGCCATCAGTGAGCGACAGGGGGGCTCCTACGAGCAGTACTTC | CAISERQGGSYEQYF
TRBJ1-1 | . | . | TRBV28 | 17 | TGTGCCAGCAGTTTCTGGGGTACGGGCGGGGGGAACACTGAAGCTTTCTTT | CASSFWGTGGGNTEAFF
TRBJ2-4 | TRBD2 | . | TRBV15 | 23 | TGTGCCACCAGCAGAGCCGCCGGGACTAGCGGGAGGGCCAATAAGGTTACCAAAAACATTCAGTACTTC | CATSRAAGTSGRANKVTKNIQYF
TRBJ2-2 | . | few | TRBV3-1 | 12 | TGTGCCAGCAGCCAGGCAAACGGGGAGCTGTTTTTT | CASSQANGELFF
TRBJ2-1 | TRBD2 | . | TRBV20-1 | 13 | TGCAGTGCTAGAGATGGACTAGCGGCTGAGCAGTTCTTC | CSARDGLAAEQFF
TRBJ2-1 | TRBD2 | . | TRBV6-5 | 15 | TGTGCCAGCAGTTACTCAAGGGACGGGGGGGATGAGCAGTTCTTC | CASSYSRDGGDEQFF
TRBJ2-7 | . | few | TRBV5-1 | 15 | TGCGCCAGCAGCCCGAAGGCGACGGCGACCTGCGAGCAGTACTTC | CASSPKATATCEQYF
TRBJ2-3 | . | few | TRBV28 | 15 | TGTGCCAGCAGTTTGAAAGAGGGGATCACAGATACGCAGTATTTT | CASSLKEGITDTQYF
TRBJ2-7 | . | few | TRBV5-1 | 14 | TGCGCCAGCAGCTCTGGGCGGACTCTCTACGAGCAGTACTTC | CASSSGRTLYEQYF
TRBJ2-7 | . | . | TRBV7-2 | 13 | TGTGCCAGCAGATCAGGGGCTACCTACGAGCAGTACTTC | CASRSGATYEQYF
TRBJ1-2 | TRBD1 | . | TRBV12-3/TRBV12-4 | 15 | TGTGCCAGCAGTCCAGGGACAGGGCCCTACTATGGCTACACCTTC | CASSPGTGPYYGYTF
TRBJ1-2 | TRBD1 | many | TRBV5-1 | 13 | TGCGCCAGCAGCCTGGACAGGGGGCTTGGCTACACCTTC | CASSLDRGLGYTF
TRBJ2-1 | TRBD2 | . | TRBV14 | 20 | TGTGCCAGCAGTCCGATGGAGGGGCGCGGACGGGCGGGGGAGAACAATGAGCAGTTCTTC | CASSPMEGRGRAGENNEQFF
TRBJ2-2 | TRBD1 | . | TRBV20-1 | 15 | TGCAGTGCTAGAGACCCAGGGGGCGACACCGGGGAGCTGTTTTTT | CSARDPGGDTGELFF
TRBJ1-5 | . | . | TRBV20-1 | 13 | TGCAGTGCTAGAGTTACCTACGGGGGGCCCCAGCATTTT | CSARVTYGGPQHF
TRBJ2-7 | TRBD1 | . | TRBV4-1 | 14 | TGCGCCAGCAGCCCGACAGGGGTCGGGAACGAGCAGTACTTC | CASSPTGVGNEQYF
TRBJ1-5 | . | . | TRBV6-5 | 14 | TGTGCCAGCAGGGCCTCCGGGTTTAATCAGCCCCAGCATTTT | CASRASGFNQPQHF
TRBJ1-2 | . | . | TRBV2 | 14 | TGTGCCAGCAGTGAAGTGGGGTACGGCTATGGCTACACCTTC | CASSEVGYGYGYTF
TRBJ1-6 | . | few | TRBV7-3 | 13 | TGTGCCAGCAGCTTAGGGGAATATTCACCCCTCCACTTT | CASSLGEYSPLHF
TRBJ1-6 | . | . | TRBV5-6 | 14 | TGTGCCAGCAGCTTGCCGGGGGACCATTCACCCCTCCACTTT | CASSLPGDHSPLHF
TRBJ2-1 | TRBD2 | . | TRBV11-2 | 15 | TGTGCCAGCAGCTTCCAAGCGGGAGACTACAATGAGCAGTTCTTC | CASSFQAGDYNEQFF
TRBJ2-3 | . | . | TRBV11-2 | 12 | TGTGCCAGCACCCCAAGTATAGATACGCAGTATTTT | CASTPSIDTQYF
TRBJ2-7 | . | few | TRBV2 | 14 | TGTGCCAGCGAGGAGGGCGGTACCACCTACGAGCAGTACTTC | CASEEGGTTYEQYF
TRBJ2-6 | . | few | TRBV21-1 | 18 | TGTGCCAGCAGCATTCGGGACAGGGGTTCCTCTGGGGCCAACGTCCTGACTTTC | CASSIRDRGSSGANVLTF
TRBJ2-3 | TRBD2 | . | TRBV20-1 | 14 | TGCAGTGCTTTGACTAGCGGGAGTCTTGATACGCAGTATTTT | CSALTSGSLDTQYF
TRBJ2-2 | . | few | TRBV11-2 | 15 | TGTGCCAGCAGAATGGGTCGAGGGGCGTCCGGGGAGCTGTTTTTT | CASRMGRGASGELFF
TRBJ2-5 | . | . | TRBV5-1 | 15 | TGCGCCAGCAGCTTTGGTGCTAGCACGCAAGAGACCCAGTACTTC | CASSFGASTQETQYF
TRBJ2-7 | . | . | TRBV10-2 | 14 | TGCGCCAGCAGTGAAGGAGCCCTGGGCGACGAGCAGTACTTC | CASSEGALGDEQYF
TRBJ2-5 | . | few | TRBV3-1 | 13 | TGTGCCAGCAGCCAAGACGTATCCCGGGGACAGTACTTC | CASSQDVSRGQYF
TRBJ2-3 | . | . | TRBV6-6 | 15 | TGTGCCAGCAGTTACGGGGGCGGCCGCACAGATACGCAGTATTTT | CASSYGGGRTDTQYF
TRBJ2-1 | TRBD2 | . | TRBV9 | 19 | TGTGCCAGCAGCGTACTCTCGGGACTAGCGGGAGTGGACTACAATGAGCAGTTCTTC | CASSVLSGLAGVDYNEQFF
TRBJ2-7 | . | few | TRBV12-3/TRBV12-4 | 15 | TGTGCCAGCAGTTTAGCGCGGGGGCATACCTACGAGCAGTACTTC | CASSLARGHTYEQYF
TRBJ2-3 | . | many | TRBV29-1 | 13 | TGCAGCGTTGACTTCGGGAGCACAGATACGCAGTATTTT | CSVDFGSTDTQYF
TRBJ2-2 | TRBD1 | . | TRBV12-5 | 15 | TGTGCTAGTGGCAACTCGGACAGGAGAACCGGGGAGCTGTTTTTT | CASGNSDRRTGELFF
TRBJ2-5 | TRBD2 | . | TRBV9 | 17 | TGTGCCAGCAGCGTTTCCACTGGGCAAGCGGGGGTGGAGACCCAGTACTTC | CASSVSTGQAGVETQYF
TRBJ1-1 | TRBD1 | . | TRBV9 | 15 | TGTGCCAGCAGCGTCGCAGGGGGATGGGACACTGAAGCTTTCTTT | CASSVAGGWDTEAFF
TRBJ2-3 | TRBD1 | few | TRBV5-5 | 16 | TGTGCCAGCAGCTTCACCGGGACAGAAAGCACAGATACGCAGTATTTT | CASSFTGTESTDTQYF
TRBJ2-7 | TRBD1 | . | TRBV6-2/TRBV6-3 | 13 | TGTGCCAGCAGACAGGGGGCGCGTGGCGAGCAGTACTTC | CASRQGARGEQYF